This entry is about one T cell receptor (beta chain). What it binds is not known. 5'RACE with constant-segment primers built TCRalpha and TCRbeta cDNA libraries with UMIs. Each CDR3 protein gets one entry after TCRdb re-called the 5' RACE reads with MiXCR. This table holds around 300,000 distinct CDR3 sequences, approximately 12% found once. V was trimmed by 6 bases and J by 0 bases, leaving 15 bases between them. The CDR3 consists of 16 residues. Per germline, CDR1 MNHEY and CDR2 SMNVEV (reference sequence). This specimen comes from a study of T-cell memory formation after mild COVID-19. Study as a whole: The TCR clusters were mostly specific to one donor. The study's findings and limits: Mostly located in CM and EM were contracting CD4+ clones, with contracting CD8+ clones located in EMRA. Clones contracting day 15 to 85 were balanced CD4/CD8; later expanders leaned CD4+.

The V call is TRBV27, the J call TRBJ2-1; perhaps TRBD2 as D (6 bases). The receptor comes from a man between 18 and 35 years old who had mild COVID-19 (a few samples of this study predate the infection). Cell type and time point are not known. Sample: PBMCs or a T cell subset sorted from them (not recorded which). CDR3 sequence: CASRLGTSSSYNEQFF. Here the CDR3 DNA reads TGTGCCAGCAGGCTAGGGACTTCTAGCTCCTACAATGAGCAGTTCTTC.